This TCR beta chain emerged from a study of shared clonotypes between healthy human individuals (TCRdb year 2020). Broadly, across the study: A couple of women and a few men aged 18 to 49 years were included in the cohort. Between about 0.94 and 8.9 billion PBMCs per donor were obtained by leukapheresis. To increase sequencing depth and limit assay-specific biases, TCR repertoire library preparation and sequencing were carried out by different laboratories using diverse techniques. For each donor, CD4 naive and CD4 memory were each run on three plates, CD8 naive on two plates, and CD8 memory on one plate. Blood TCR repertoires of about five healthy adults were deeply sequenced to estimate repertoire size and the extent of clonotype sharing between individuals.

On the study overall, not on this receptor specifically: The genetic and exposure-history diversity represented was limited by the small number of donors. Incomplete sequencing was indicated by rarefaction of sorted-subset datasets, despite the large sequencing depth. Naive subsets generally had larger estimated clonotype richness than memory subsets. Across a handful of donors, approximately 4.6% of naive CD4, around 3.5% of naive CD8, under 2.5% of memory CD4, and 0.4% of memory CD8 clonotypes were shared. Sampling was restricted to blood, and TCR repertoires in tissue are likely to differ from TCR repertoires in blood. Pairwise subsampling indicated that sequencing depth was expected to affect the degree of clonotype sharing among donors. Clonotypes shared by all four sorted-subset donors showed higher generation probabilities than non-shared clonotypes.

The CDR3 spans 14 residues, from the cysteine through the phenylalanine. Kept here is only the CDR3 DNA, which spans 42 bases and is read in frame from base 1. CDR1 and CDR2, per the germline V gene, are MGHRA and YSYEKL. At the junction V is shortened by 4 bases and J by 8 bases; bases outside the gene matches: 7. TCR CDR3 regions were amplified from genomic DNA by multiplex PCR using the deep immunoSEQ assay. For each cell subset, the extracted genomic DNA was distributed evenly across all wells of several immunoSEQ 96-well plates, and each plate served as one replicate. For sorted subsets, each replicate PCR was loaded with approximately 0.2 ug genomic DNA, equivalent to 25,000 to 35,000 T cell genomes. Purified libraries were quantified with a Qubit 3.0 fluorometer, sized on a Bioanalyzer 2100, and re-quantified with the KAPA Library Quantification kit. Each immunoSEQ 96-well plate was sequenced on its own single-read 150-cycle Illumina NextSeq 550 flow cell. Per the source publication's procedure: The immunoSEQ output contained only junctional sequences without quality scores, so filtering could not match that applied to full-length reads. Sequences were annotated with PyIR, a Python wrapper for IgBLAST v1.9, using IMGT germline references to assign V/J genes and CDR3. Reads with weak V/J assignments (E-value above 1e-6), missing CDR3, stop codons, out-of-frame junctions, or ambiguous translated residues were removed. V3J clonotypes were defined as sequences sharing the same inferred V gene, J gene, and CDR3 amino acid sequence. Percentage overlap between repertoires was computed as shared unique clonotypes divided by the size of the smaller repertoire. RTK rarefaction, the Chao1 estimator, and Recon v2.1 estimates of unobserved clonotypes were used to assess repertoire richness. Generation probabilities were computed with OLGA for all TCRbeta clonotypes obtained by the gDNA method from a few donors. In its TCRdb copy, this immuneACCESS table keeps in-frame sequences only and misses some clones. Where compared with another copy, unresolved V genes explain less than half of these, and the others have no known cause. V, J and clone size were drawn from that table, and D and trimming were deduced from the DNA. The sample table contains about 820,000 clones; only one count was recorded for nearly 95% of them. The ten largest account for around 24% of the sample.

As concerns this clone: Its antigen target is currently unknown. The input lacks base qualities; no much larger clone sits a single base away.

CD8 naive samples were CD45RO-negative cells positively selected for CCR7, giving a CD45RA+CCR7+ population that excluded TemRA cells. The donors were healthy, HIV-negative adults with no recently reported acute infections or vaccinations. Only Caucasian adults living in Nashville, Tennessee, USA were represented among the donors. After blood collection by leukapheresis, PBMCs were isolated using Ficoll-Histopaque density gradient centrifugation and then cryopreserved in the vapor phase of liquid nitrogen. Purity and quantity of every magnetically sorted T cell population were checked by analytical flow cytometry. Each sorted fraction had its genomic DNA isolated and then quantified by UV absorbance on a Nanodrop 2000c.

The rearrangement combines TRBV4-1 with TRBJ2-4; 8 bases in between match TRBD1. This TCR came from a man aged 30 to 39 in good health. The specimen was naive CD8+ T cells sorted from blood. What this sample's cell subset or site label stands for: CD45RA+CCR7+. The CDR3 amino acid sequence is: CASSLRAGGHIQYF. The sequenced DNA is TGCGCCAGCAGCCTACGGGCAGGGGGCCACATTCAGTACTTC.